This T cell receptor beta chain was captured in a study of T cells in Graves' hyperthyroidism and ophthalmopathy (dated by TCRdb to the late 2010s). The study in broad terms: Peripheral blood samples were taken at the time of initial diagnosis, prior to any treatment. To identify distinguishing TCR V-J signatures, a discovery cohort of around 100 patients was used, comprising some 45 with Graves' ophthalmopathy and 55 to 65 with stable Graves' hyperthyroidism. Whether ophthalmopathy could be predicted prospectively was tested in an independent validation cohort made up of some 20 hyperthyroidism patients plus 17 patients who later progressed to ophthalmopathy. The roughly 90 discovery patients were divided at random into training and test sets in a 7:3 ratio. The study also compared thyroid tissue and blood T-cell repertoires from roughly 6 Graves' hyperthyroidism patients. After blood sampling, hyperthyroidism patients were treated with methimazole at a starting dose of 30 mg daily, and ophthalmopathy patients were treated with high-dose intravenous methylprednisolone. The paper describes TCR Vbeta CDR3 sequencing of fewer than 150 peripheral blood samples, made up of 43 ophthalmopathy patients, roughly 80 hyperthyroidism patients and some 17 progressor patients. Overall results and qualifications from the work: In validation, progression to ophthalmopathy was predicted by the model with 70% to 71% sensitivity and just over 72% specificity, a median of roughly 6.4 months before onset. Blood samples also contained most of the expanded thyroid clonotypes (frequency above 0.001), which suggests that blood repertoires may reflect thyroid immune responses. Sample size was not statistically predetermined, and blinding of investigators to group allocation was not performed. A 13 V-J signature model separated ophthalmopathy from stable hyperthyroidism, with around 91% sensitivity and roughly 82% specificity in cross-validation and 80%/75% in testing.

This clonotype has ten or more counts. What this receptor recognizes is not known. No much larger clone is present one base from it, and per-base qualities are unavailable. Amplification of TCR beta CDR3 regions was carried out from RNA transcripts. The first round of RT-PCR for the TCR CDR3 was performed with the HTBI primer set and the Qiagen OneStep RT-PCR kit. Libraries were constructed in a second round of multiplex PCR, after which size selection and purification were carried out. Sequencing of the libraries was done on an Illumina HiSeq2000 using paired-end 100 bp reads. In the original analysis: Raw data were processed with SOAPnuke, discarding reads with adapters, uncalled bases, mean Phred below 15, or no exact constant-primer or identifier match. High-quality paired reads were merged with COPE v1.2.5, and unique nucleotide sequences were defined as clonotypes. Clonotypes were aligned to IMGT TRBV, TRBD and TRBJ reference segments using MiTCR v1.1. Only V-J combinations with frequency above 0.0001, covering 99% to 99.2% of repertoires, were analysed. A TCS score was defined as the ratio of F50 (clonal expansion) to E x V (chaos), with BLOSUM62-based TCRdist applied between CDR3 peptides within each V-J. Welch's t-statistics and random forest reduced fewer than 550 V-J features to 13, which were used in a naive Bayes classifier (R e1071). Through fastp at Q25 and MiXCR, TCRdb rebuilt clones from the public reads, retaining in-frame beta chains. Each CDR3 protein gets just one entry, which takes the most common genes and DNA from the rows behind it. The V and J calls, along with clone size, are taken from TCRdb and not from the paper's own processing. The sample records some 460,000 distinct CDR3 sequences, less than 20% of which are singletons. In total, the top ten clones hold approximately 8% of the sample.

V sheds 1 base and J sheds 0 bases, leaving 8 bases between their ends. CDR1 and CDR2 are read off the germline V gene as SGHVS and FQNEAQ. The CDR3 runs 15 amino acids, cysteine and phenylalanine included. Only CDR3 DNA is held: 45 bases, read in frame from base 1. Stable Graves' hyperthyroidism was defined as no progression to ophthalmopathy during 18 months of follow-up. Hyperthyroidism patients were aged 18 to 65 years and newly diagnosed, with disease duration of less than 2 months. Patients with uncontrolled infections, other autoimmune diseases, pregnancy or lactation were excluded. Diagnoses relied on clinical symptoms, serum thyroxine and TRAb, thyroid ultrasound and orbital computed tomography. PBMCs were separated from about 10 ml of fresh peripheral blood using Ficoll-Paque density gradient centrifugation. Trizol reagent was used to extract total RNA, and RNA quality was then checked on an Agilent 2100 Bioanalyzer.

The sample comprised blood. The TCR comes from a woman aged 18-29 years with Graves' hyperthyroidism. Recombination linked TRBV7-8 to TRBJ2-3; no D segment can be confidently identified. CDR3 reads: CASSLGETSTDTQYF. In nucleotide form, the sequence is TGTGCCAGCAGCTTAGGAGAGACTAGCACAGATACGCAGTATTTT.